The clone carrying this TCR beta chain was seen a single time. As yet, its antigen is unknown. Assay: immunoSEQ multiplex PCR; the TCRdb copy retains only in-frame clones and omits some. This table holds roughly 42,000 clones, around 90% found once. This sample is part of a study of PD-L1 blockade in urothelial cancer. Study-level background: Counts from blood samples showed a median of roughly 130,000 T cells.

The V end was cut by 1 base, the J end by 0 bases, with 25 bases between. The CDR3 runs 21 residues. Germline V CDR1 and CDR2: LNHNV, YYDKDF (reference sequence). Study conclusions and caveats: It was durable-benefit patients whose tumor-associated blood clones expanded more at 3 weeks. In blood sampled pretreatment, TCR clonality below the median predicted better survival.

The time point here: peripheral blood 6 weeks after treatment start. Pretreatment and on-treatment blood mononuclear cell samples were taken, totaling between 1 and 8 time points per patient. This chain connects TRBV15 to TRBJ1-5; D ambiguous. This clonotype was obtained from a man aged 65 to 85 with urothelial cancer. The source material was PBMCs, sampled around atezolizumab (anti-PD-L1) treatment. Written as DNA, the CDR3 is TGTGCCACCAGCAGAGGGGAGGTGAGGTATCGGCTAATTCATAGCAATCAGCCCCAGCATTTT. Translating it yields CATSRGEVRYRLIHSNQPQHF.